A selection of T cell receptor beta chains follows, all from one sample in a study of blood T cell repertoires in COVID-19. Profiling relied on immunoSEQ multiplex PCR, and the TCRdb table lists in-frame clones only, not all of them. The sample has about 49,000 clones, roughly 84% seen once; the top ten hold around 1.6%. Material for sequencing was peripheral blood. The receptor set was obtained from a man over 45 with acute or convalescent COVID-19. Both conserved end residues are part of each CDR3. A D gene is named only where the DNA matches it firmly. Not all rows give a size; the values are once, few, many and, for expanded clones, a class.

d_call,v_call,j_call,clone_size,cdr3_aa,cdr3_nt
-,TRBV20-1,TRBJ1-2,-,CSARSDYGYTF,TGCAGTGCTAGGTCCGACTATGGCTACACCTTC
-,TRBV10-2,TRBJ2-7,-,CASRHGLSSYEQYF,TGCGCCAGCAGGCACGGACTGAGCTCCTACGAGCAGTACTTC
-,TRBV6-5,TRBJ1-1,few,CASAGLANEAFF,TGTGCCAGCGCGGGACTGGCGAATGAAGCTTTCTTT
-,TRBV7-2,TRBJ1-5,-,CASSLIRGALSQPQHF,TGTGCCAGCAGCCTTATTCGCGGGGCCCTTAGTCAGCCCCAGCATTTT
TRBD2,TRBV11-2,TRBJ2-3,-,CASSLDRGGFDTQYF,TGTGCCAGCAGCTTAGATCGCGGGGGTTTCGATACGCAGTATTTT
TRBD1,TRBV7-7,TRBJ2-5,-,CASSSGTGRAQYF,TGTGCCAGCAGCTCGGGGACAGGGAGGGCCCAGTACTTC
TRBD1,TRBV28,TRBJ1-3,few,CASSRGSPGNTIYF,TGTGCCAGCAGCAGGGGGTCCCCTGGAAACACCATATATTTT
TRBD1,TRBV30,TRBJ2-2,-,CAWSYYQGAMLFF,TGTGCCTGGAGTTATTATCAGGGGGCAATGCTGTTTTTT
-,TRBV6-5,TRBJ2-1,-,CASSSDRGAYNEQFF,TGTGCCAGCAGTTCCGATCGGGGGGCGTACAATGAGCAGTTCTTC
-,TRBV5-5,TRBJ2-5,once,CASSLTGQKETQYF,TGTGCCAGCAGCTTGACAGGGCAGAAGGAGACCCAGTACTTC
TRBD1,TRBV2,TRBJ2-3,-,CARAGGGTDTQYF,TGTGCCAGAGCAGGGGGTGGCACAGATACGCAGTATTTT
-,TRBV5-5,TRBJ1-5,-,CASSLDVSYSNQPQHF,TGTGCCAGCAGCTTGGATGTATCGTATAGCAATCAGCCCCAGCATTTT
-,TRBV28,TRBJ2-7,-,CASSVPGRKGDEQYF,TGTGCCAGCAGTGTACCGGGACGCAAGGGGGACGAGCAGTACTTC
TRBD2,TRBV4-1,TRBJ2-3,-,CASSQAGGRERTDTQYF,TGCGCCAGCAGCCAAGCGGGAGGGCGGGAGCGGACAGATACGCAGTATTTT
-,TRBV19,TRBJ1-4,-,CASSIFSGMREEKLFF,TGTGCCAGTAGTATCTTCTCAGGGATGCGGGAAGAAAAACTGTTTTTT
TRBD2,TRBV27,TRBJ2-1,-,CASSSLAAPSYNEQFF,TGTGCCAGCAGTTCGCTAGCGGCCCCCTCCTACAATGAGCAGTTCTTC
-,TRBV6-1,TRBJ1-4,-,CASSEISRIGEKLFF,TGTGCCAGCAGTGAAATTAGCCGGATTGGGGAAAAACTGTTTTTT
-,TRBV14,TRBJ2-1,-,CASSTWESYNEQFF,TGTGCCAGCAGCACATGGGAGTCCTACAATGAGCAGTTCTTC
TRBD2,TRBV5-1,TRBJ2-2,-,CASSSLPGLAGNTGELFF,TGCGCCAGCAGCTCCTTACCCGGACTAGCGGGGAACACCGGGGAGCTGTTTTTT
TRBD2,TRBV10-1,TRBJ2-7,-,CASSPGTSGRASSEQYF,TGCGCCAGCAGTCCCGGGACTAGCGGGAGGGCCTCCTCCGAGCAGTACTTC
-,TRBV3-1/TRBV3-2,TRBJ1-5,-,CASSQADQPQHF,TGTGCCAGCAGCCAAGCGGATCAGCCCCAGCATTTT
TRBD2,TRBV5-6,TRBJ2-3,-,CASSTGLANQDTQYF,TGTGCCAGCAGCACGGGACTAGCGAACCAAGATACGCAGTATTTT
TRBD1,TRBV27,TRBJ1-1,-,CASSLVSGGNTEAFF,TGTGCCAGCAGTTTAGTCTCAGGGGGGAACACTGAAGCTTTCTTT
TRBD2,TRBV4-3,TRBJ2-1,-,CASSQEGLAGENEQFF,TGCGCCAGCAGCCAAGAGGGACTAGCGGGAGAGAATGAGCAGTTCTTC
-,TRBV28,TRBJ1-6,-,CASSSRGDSPLHF,TGTGCCAGCAGTTCGCGGGGGGATTCACCCCTCCACTTT
-,TRBV29-1,TRBJ2-1,-,CSVAAGGINEQFF,TGCAGCGTTGCAGCTGGGGGGATCAATGAGCAGTTCTTC
-,TRBV3-1/TRBV3-2,TRBJ1-3,once,CASSRTDIYAIYF,TGTGCCAGCAGCCGCACAGATATTTACGCCATATATTTT
TRBD1,TRBV12-3/TRBV12-4,TRBJ1-2,-,CASRGQGDYGYTF,TGTGCCAGCAGGGGACAGGGGGACTATGGCTACACCTTC
TRBD1,TRBV19,TRBJ2-5,-,CASSFGTVETQYF,TGTGCCAGTAGTTTCGGGACAGTGGAGACCCAGTACTTC
TRBD1,TRBV11-2,TRBJ1-5,once,CASSLGGTGENQTQHF,TGTGCCAGCAGCTTAGGAGGGACAGGGGAAAATCAGACCCAGCATTTT
-,TRBV6-2/TRBV6-3,TRBJ1-5,-,CASSFKNSNQPQHF,TGTGCCAGCAGTTTCAAAAATAGCAATCAGCCCCAGCATTTT
-,TRBV4-2,TRBJ2-5,-,CASSVRATGGEETQYF,TGTGCCAGCAGCGTAAGGGCAACAGGCGGTGAAGAGACCCAGTACTTC
-,TRBV15,TRBJ2-7,few,CATSRDRVYEQYF,TGTGCCACCAGCAGAGACAGGGTTTACGAGCAGTACTTC
TRBD1,TRBV7-9,TRBJ1-2,-,CASSPQTGGYGYTF,TGTGCCAGCAGCCCTCAGACAGGGGGCTATGGCTACACCTTC
TRBD2,TRBV6-2/TRBV6-3,TRBJ2-5,-,CASSYTGGGGETQYF,TGTGCCAGCAGTTACACGGGGGGAGGCGGAGAGACCCAGTACTTC
-,TRBV28,TRBJ1-2,-,CASSPDSYGYTF,TGTGCCAGCAGCCCGGACAGCTATGGCTACACCTTC
-,TRBV11-2,TRBJ2-1,-,CASLLNNEQFF,TGTGCCAGCCTACTAAACAATGAGCAGTTCTTC
TRBD2,TRBV2,TRBJ2-2,-,CASKLAGGPGELFF,TGTGCCAGCAAACTAGCGGGGGGGCCCGGGGAGCTGTTTTTT
-,TRBV2,TRBJ1-6,-,CASELSRESHSPLHF,TGTGCCAGCGAATTGTCACGAGAATCACATTCACCCCTCCACTTT
TRBD1,TRBV7-2,TRBJ2-2,-,CASSQDRVGGELFF,TGTGCCAGCAGCCAAGACAGGGTCGGCGGGGAGCTGTTTTTT
-,TRBV28,TRBJ1-4,-,CASSSPGEAEKLFF,TGTGCCAGCAGTTCCCCCGGGGAGGCGGAAAAACTGTTTTTT
-,TRBV4-2,TRBJ1-1,-,CASSQTDRNTEAFF,TGTGCCAGCAGCCAAACCGACAGAAACACTGAAGCTTTCTTT
-,TRBV15,TRBJ1-4,-,CATSFSDGGLTNEKLFF,TGTGCCACCAGCTTCTCCGACGGGGGGCTCACTAATGAAAAACTGTTTTTT
TRBD1,TRBV6-5,TRBJ1-3,many,CASSPFTGAGNTIYF,TGTGCCAGCAGTCCGTTTACAGGGGCTGGAAACACCATATATTTT
-,TRBV23-1,TRBJ2-7,-,CASSHSGGQEQYF,TGCGCCAGCAGTCATTCCGGGGGACAGGAGCAGTACTTC
-,TRBV9,TRBJ2-7,-,CASSVGPFGSRYEQYF,TGTGCCAGCAGCGTGGGGCCCTTCGGGAGCCGCTACGAGCAGTACTTC
-,TRBV7-2,TRBJ1-3,-,CASSPFSGNTIYF,TGTGCCAGCAGCCCCTTCTCTGGAAACACCATATATTTT
-,TRBV28,TRBJ2-5,-,CASSPGLLRPETQYF,TGTGCCAGCAGTCCGGGACTCCTAAGACCCGAGACCCAGTACTTC
TRBD1,TRBV4-3,TRBJ1-3,-,CASSPRTGAGNTIYF,TGCGCCAGCAGCCCCCGGACAGGGGCTGGAAACACCATATATTTT
TRBD1,TRBV27,TRBJ1-2,-,CASSSTGQGRDGYTF,TGTGCCAGCAGTTCCACCGGACAGGGGCGAGATGGCTACACCTTC
TRBD1,TRBV5-1,TRBJ2-1,-,CASSPTRTGSPYNEQFF,TGCGCCAGCAGCCCAACCCGGACAGGGAGTCCCTACAATGAGCAGTTCTTC
-,TRBV7-2,TRBJ2-3,-,CASSLIEHTQYF,TGTGCCAGCAGCTTAATAGAACATACGCAGTATTTT
-,TRBV12-5,TRBJ2-1,-,CASGTPGLYNEQFF,TGTGCTAGTGGTACACCGGGACTGTACAATGAGCAGTTCTTC